This T cell receptor beta chain was captured in a study of chemoradiotherapy in HPV16-positive cancers (dated 2022 in TCRdb). For context, the study as a whole: Functional T-cell assays on cells from two HPV16-positive patients defined candidate HPV-specific T-cell clones and common TCR motifs. The study set out to ask whether T-cell immunity against the HPV oncoproteins E6 and E7 changes over the course of chemoradiotherapy and whether that immunity affects survival. TCR repertoires from some 90 patients with HPV-related cancers were then used to track the candidate HPV-specific TCRs and motifs.

Repertoires were sampled multiple times during chemoradiotherapy, which allowed clonal expansion in the tumor microenvironment to be followed. A few counts support this clone. Its target antigen remains unknown. There are no base qualities to consult, and no much larger clone falls within one base. Paper-wide results and their limitations: In HPV16-positive patients, expansion of HPV-responsive T cells during chemoradiotherapy was associated with improved recurrence-free survival. The functional definition of HPV-specific T cells came from only a couple of HPV16-positive patients, and the survival association was reported for HPV16-positive patients. Expansion of candidate HPV-specific clones and E7-related TCR motifs was observed in the tumor microenvironment during treatment, whereas no such expansion was observed for non-HPV-specific T cells.

To prepare the library, the immunoSEQ multiplex PCR assay was applied. Drawn from immuneACCESS, this table holds only the in-frame rearrangements with V and J called that TCRdb kept. Clones are partly lost; checked studies trace under half to an unresolved V gene and leave the rest unexplained. Recorded for this sample are tens of thousands of clones; 80% of them occurred a single time. The biggest ten clones account for 3.8% of the sample. The CDR1 and CDR2 encoded by the germline V gene are MDHEN and SYDVKM. The CDR3 contains 12 residues, cysteine and phenylalanine counted. Just the 36-base CDR3 DNA is kept, in frame starting at base 1. V and J lose 6 bases and 7 bases, and a span of 10 bases separates them.

Here the sequenced sample was blood, taken from a patient who underwent chemoradiotherapy. The sequence came from a human donor with HPV-associated anogenital cancer. The chain is encoded by TRBV28 joined to TRBJ1-5, with TRBD1 tentatively as D gene (5 bases match). At the DNA level, the sequence is TGTGCCAGCAGCCTCGGGGGGCAGCCCCAGCATTTT. This gives the protein CASSLGGQPQHF.